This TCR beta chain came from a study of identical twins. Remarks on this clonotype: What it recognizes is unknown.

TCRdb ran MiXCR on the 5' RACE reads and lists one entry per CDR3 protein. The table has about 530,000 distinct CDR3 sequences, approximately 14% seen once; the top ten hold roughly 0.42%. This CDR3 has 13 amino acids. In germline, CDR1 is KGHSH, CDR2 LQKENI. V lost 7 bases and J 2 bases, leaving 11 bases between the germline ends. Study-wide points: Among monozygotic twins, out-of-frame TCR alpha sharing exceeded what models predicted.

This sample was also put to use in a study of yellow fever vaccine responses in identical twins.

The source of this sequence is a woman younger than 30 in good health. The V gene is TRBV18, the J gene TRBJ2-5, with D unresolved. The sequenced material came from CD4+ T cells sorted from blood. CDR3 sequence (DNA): TGTGCCAGCTTTCAGACGAGTCAAGAGACCCAGTACTTC. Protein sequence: CASFQTSQETQYF. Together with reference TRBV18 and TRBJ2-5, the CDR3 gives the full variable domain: NAGVMQNPRHLVRRRGQEARLRCSPMKGHSHVYWYRQLPEEGLKFMVYLQKENIIDESGMPKERFSAEFPKEGPSILRIQQVVRGDSAAYFCASFQTSQETQYFGPGTRLLVL.